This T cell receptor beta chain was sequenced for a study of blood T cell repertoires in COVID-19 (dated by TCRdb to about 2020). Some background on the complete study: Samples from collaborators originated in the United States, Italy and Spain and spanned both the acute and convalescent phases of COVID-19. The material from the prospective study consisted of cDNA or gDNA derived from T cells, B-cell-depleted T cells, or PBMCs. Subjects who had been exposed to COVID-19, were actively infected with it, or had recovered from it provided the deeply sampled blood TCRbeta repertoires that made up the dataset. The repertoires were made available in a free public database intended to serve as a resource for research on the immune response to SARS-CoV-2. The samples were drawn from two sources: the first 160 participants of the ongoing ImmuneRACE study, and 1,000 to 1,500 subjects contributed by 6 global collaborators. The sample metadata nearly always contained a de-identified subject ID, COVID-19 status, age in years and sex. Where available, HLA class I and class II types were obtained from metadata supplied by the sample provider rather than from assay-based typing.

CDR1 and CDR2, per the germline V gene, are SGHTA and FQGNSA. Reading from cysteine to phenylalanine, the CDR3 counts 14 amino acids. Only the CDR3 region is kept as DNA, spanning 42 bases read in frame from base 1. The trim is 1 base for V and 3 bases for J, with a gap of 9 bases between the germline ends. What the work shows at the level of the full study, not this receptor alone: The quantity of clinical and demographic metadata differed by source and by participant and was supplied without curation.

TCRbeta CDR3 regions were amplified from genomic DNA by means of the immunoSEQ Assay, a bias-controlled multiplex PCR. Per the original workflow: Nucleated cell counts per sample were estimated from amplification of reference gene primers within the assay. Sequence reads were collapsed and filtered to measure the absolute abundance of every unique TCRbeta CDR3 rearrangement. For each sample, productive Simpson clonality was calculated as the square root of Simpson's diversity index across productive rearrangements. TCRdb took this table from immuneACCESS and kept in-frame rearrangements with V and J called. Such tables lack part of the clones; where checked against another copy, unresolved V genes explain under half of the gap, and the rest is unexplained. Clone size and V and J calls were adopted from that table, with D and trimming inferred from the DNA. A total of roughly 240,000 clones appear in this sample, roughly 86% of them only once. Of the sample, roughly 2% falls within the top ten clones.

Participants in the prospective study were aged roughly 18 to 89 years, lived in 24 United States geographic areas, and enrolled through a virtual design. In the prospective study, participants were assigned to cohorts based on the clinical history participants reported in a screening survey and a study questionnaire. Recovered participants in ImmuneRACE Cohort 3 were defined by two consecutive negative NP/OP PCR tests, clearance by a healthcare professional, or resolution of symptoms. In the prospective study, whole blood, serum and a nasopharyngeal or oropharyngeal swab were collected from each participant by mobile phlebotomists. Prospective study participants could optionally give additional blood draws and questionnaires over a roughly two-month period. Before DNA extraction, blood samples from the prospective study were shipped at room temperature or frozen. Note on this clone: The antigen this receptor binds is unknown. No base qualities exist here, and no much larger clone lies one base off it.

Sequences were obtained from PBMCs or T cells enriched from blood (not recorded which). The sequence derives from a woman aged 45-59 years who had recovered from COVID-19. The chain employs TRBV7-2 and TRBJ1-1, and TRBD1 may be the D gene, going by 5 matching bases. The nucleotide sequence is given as TGTGCCAGCAGCTTAGATCCAGGGTACACTGAAGCTTTCTTT. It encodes CASSLDPGYTEAFF.